These 31 T cell receptor beta chains share one sample of origin, sequenced in a study of T cell repertoires and Cas9 in healthy adults. Generated by immunoSEQ multiplex PCR, the TCRdb table keeps only in-frame clones and is missing some. The repertoire holds more than 20,000 clones, with roughly nine tenths as singletons. The sequenced sample consisted of CD4+ effector T cells (CD127+, CD25-, CD137-, CD154-) from PBMCs; culture status not recorded. These receptors were obtained from a human donor in good health.

This chain joins TRBV2 and TRBJ2-7; D possibly corresponds to TRBD1 (5 bases). The CDR3 length is 13 residues. Germline assignment: CDR1 SNHLY and CDR2 FYNNEI. Trimming stripped 8 bases from V and 6 bases from J, with 17 bases between. The CDR3 region is CASYGHTSAEQYF. In nucleotides, the CDR3 is TGTGCCAGCTACGGACACACATCGGCCGAGCAGTACTTC.

V usage is TRBV6-5 and J usage is TRBJ1-6; 7 positions match TRBD1. This CDR3 is 13 amino acids long. Losses at the gene ends were 6 bases for V and 8 bases for J; bases not matched to a gene: 4. Germline V gene sequence: CDR1 MNHEY, CDR2 SVGAGI. For the CDR3, the DNA is TGTGCCAGCAGACCGACAGGGCATTCACCCCTCCACTTT. It specifies CASRPTGHSPLHF.

The chain couples TRBV29-1 to TRBJ2-3; tentative D call: TRBD1 (6 bases). This CDR3 has 17 residues. Germline V CDR1 and CDR2: SQVTM, ANQGSEA. Trimming took off 4 bases at V and 0 bases at J, with 20 bases between the two ends. The CDR3 nucleotides are TGCAGCGTTGTAAGGGCTGTGAGGACAGCTAGCACAGATACGCAGTATTTT. Its protein is CSVVRAVRTASTDTQYF.

The chain employs TRBV5-1 and TRBJ2-1; D may be TRBD1 (6 bases). Germline V gene data show CDR1 as SGHRS and CDR2 as YFSETQ. This CDR3 has 14 amino acids. V was pared by 3 bases and J by 6 bases, with 13 bases between. CDR3 residues: CASSSRTESNEQFF. The CDR3 DNA reads as TGCGCCAGCAGCTCCCGGACAGAAAGCAATGAGCAGTTCTTC.

The chain uses TRBV5-6 and TRBJ1-1; D is unclear. Trimming shortened V by 0 bases and J by 2 bases, and 17 bases separated the two germline ends. This CDR3 contains 17 residues. The V gene's germline CDR1 is SGHDT and CDR2 YYEEEE. The CDR3 DNA follows: TGTGCCAGCAGCTTGGAACTGCGGGGTTTTCCTAACACTGAAGCTTTCTTT. It codes for CASSLELRGFPNTEAFF.

This clone was detected once. The gene calls are TRBV18 and TRBJ1-1; a weak D match, TRBD1 (5 bases). The V gene's germline CDR1 is KGHSH and CDR2 LQKENI. V lost 2 bases and J lost 7, with 5 bases in between. The CDR3 consists of 11 residues. CDR3 protein: CASSPGGEAFF. CDR3 in DNA: TGTGCCAGCTCACCAGGGGGTGAAGCTTTCTTT.

The chain couples TRBV6-5 to TRBJ1-2; D might be TRBD1 (6 bases). Germline values: CDR1 MNHEY, CDR2 SVGAGI. V was trimmed by 1 base and J by 5 bases, leaving 14 bases between them. This CDR3 contains 15 residues. CDR3 bases: TGTGCCAGCAGTTACTTGGACAGCACTCCTTATGGCTACACCTTC. As protein: CASSYLDSTPYGYTF.

The chain combines TRBV2 with TRBJ1-6, with D possibly being TRBD1 (5 bases). Trimming stripped 7 bases from V and 7 bases from J, with 14 bases between. The CDR3 consists of 14 residues. The germline V gene has CDR1 SNHLY and CDR2 FYNNEI. The CDR3 is CASTQGRRNSPLHF. Written as DNA, the CDR3 is TGTGCCAGCACCCAGGGCCGCCGGAATTCACCCCTCCACTTT.

V and J are TRBV7-6 and TRBJ2-1, with D perhaps matching TRBD1 or TRBD2 (5 bases each). Germline CDR1 SGHVS, CDR2 FNYEAQ. This CDR3 spans 13 amino acids. The V and J ends lost 5 bases and 10 bases respectively, with 15 bases between them. The CDR3 coding sequence is TGTGCCAGCAGCCCGCCGGGGCGAGGGGAGCAGTTCTTC. It encodes CASSPPGRGEQFF.

V and J are TRBV6-5 and TRBJ1-3; the D gene is possibly TRBD1 (6 bases). V gave up 4 bases and J gave up 5 bases, with 18 bases separating them. Germline V CDR1 and CDR2: MNHEY, SVGAGI. The CDR3 loop spans 16 amino acids. The CDR3 reads CASSFGGSGERNTIYF. The CDR3 coding sequence is TGTGCCAGCAGTTTCGGGGGCTCCGGTGAGAGAAACACCATATATTTT.

This chain connects TRBV6-6 to TRBJ1-1; D gene unclear. Trimming shortened V by 2 bases and J by 0 bases, and 10 bases separated the two germline ends. Germline V gene sequence: CDR1 MNHNY, CDR2 SVGAGI (reference sequence). The CDR3 sequence is 15 residues long. CDR3: CASSYGRALNTEAFF. The DNA for the CDR3 is TGTGCCAGCAGTTACGGGAGGGCTTTGAACACTGAAGCTTTCTTT.

Concerning this clone: At one end the junction does not follow the germline gene, possibly because of a read error. The chain links TRBV7-7 to TRBJ1-2; D not certain. This CDR3 comprises 14 residues. CDR1 SSHAT and CDR2 FNYEAQ come from the germline V gene (reference sequence). CDR3 loop: CASSPHVSWPGYTF. CDR3 coding DNA: TGTGCTAGCAGCCCTCATGTCTCCTGGCCTGGCTACACCTTC. The full variable domain, completed using reference TRBV7-7 and TRBJ1-2, is GAGVSQSPRYKVTKRGQDVTLRCDPISSHATLYWYQQALGQGPEFLTYFNYEAQPDKSGLPSDRFSAERPEGSISTLTIQRTEQRDSAMYRCASSPHVSWPGYTFGSGTRLTVV.

The chain links TRBV4-1 to TRBJ2-3; no clear D gene. The CDR3 is made up of 16 amino acids. CDR1 MGHRA and CDR2 YSYEKL come from the germline V gene. Between the trimmed V and J ends, which lost 4 bases and 0 bases, there was a span of 14 bases. CDR3 DNA: TGCGCCAGCAGCCCCCTTGCAGGCCGTAGCACAGATACGCAGTATTTT. This encodes CASSPLAGRSTDTQYF.

This sequence joins TRBV6-1 and TRBJ1-2, with D perhaps matching TRBD1 (6 bases). The ends were cut back, 2 bases at V and 8 bases at J, with 9 bases in the middle. The CDR3 is 12 residues long. Germline V CDR1 and CDR2: MNHNS, SASEGT. The CDR3 spells CASSEQGRGYTF. The DNA for the CDR3 is TGTGCCAGCAGTGAACAGGGGAGGGGCTACACCTTC.

This rearrangement joins TRBV5-1 to TRBJ1-2, with a possible D match to TRBD1 (5 bases). CDR3 size: 15 residues. Germline CDR1 reads SGHRS; CDR2 reads YFSETQ. The V end was cut by 0 bases, the J end by 3 bases, with 12 bases between. This CDR3 is CASSLVQGRDYGYTF. Here the CDR3 DNA reads TGCGCCAGCAGCTTGGTTCAGGGTAGGGACTATGGCTACACCTTC.

V is TRBV7-8 and J is TRBJ2-5; D call uncertain. V shed 0 bases and J shed 1 base, with 9 bases lying between them. From germline, CDR1 is SGHVS and CDR2 FQNEAQ. This CDR3 region has 15 residues. The CDR3: CASSLAVGFQETQYF. In DNA form, the CDR3 reads TGTGCCAGCAGCTTAGCAGTAGGCTTCCAAGAGACCCAGTACTTC.

The chain is built from TRBV5-1 and TRBJ2-5; D is uncertain. From germline, CDR1 is SGHRS and CDR2 YFSETQ. The CDR3 is made up of 14 amino acids. V was clipped by 0 bases and J by 5 bases, with 11 bases between them. The CDR3: CASSLETGRETQYF. The CDR3 coding sequence is TGCGCCAGCAGCTTGGAGACGGGCCGGGAGACCCAGTACTTC.

The chain combines TRBV6-5 with TRBJ2-7; 15 bases line up with TRBD2. Looked up from germline, CDR1 is MNHEY and CDR2 is SVGAGI. The junction had 1 base not matched to a gene; V was cut back by 6 bases and J by 4 bases. The CDR3 sequence is 14 residues long. Here the CDR3 reads CASRGLAGGYEQYF. CDR3 sequence (DNA): TGTGCCAGCAGGGGACTAGCGGGGGGTTACGAGCAGTACTTC.

The genes are TRBV7-2 and TRBJ1-5; unclear D gene. CDR1 and CDR2 from the germline V gene are SGHTA and FQGNSA. The V gene lost 2 bases and the J gene lost 7 bases, with 15 bases spanning the gap. CDR3 length equals 15 residues. The CDR3 protein is CASSLSYSPVQPQHF. CDR3 DNA sequence: TGTGCCAGCAGCTTATCGTACAGCCCGGTCCAGCCCCAGCATTTT.

The chain carries TRBV7-9 and TRBJ1-1; D might be TRBD1 (5 bases). Trimming took off 5 bases at V and 2 bases at J, with 15 bases between the two ends. The CDR3 consists of 15 residues. CDR1 is SEHNR and CDR2 is FQNEAQ in the germline V gene (reference sequence). The CDR3 region is CASSPDLQGNTEAFF. As DNA, the CDR3 is TGTGCCAGCAGCCCAGATCTTCAGGGAAACACTGAAGCTTTCTTT.

The DNA of the CDR3 is TGTGCCAGCAGTGGGGGTATCCGGGCGACAGGAAGAAACACCGGGGAGCTGTTTTTT. The encoded protein is CASSGGIRATGRNTGELFF. The chain employs TRBV6-1 and TRBJ2-2; TRBD1 might be the D (6 bases). There are 19 residues in the CDR3. In germline, CDR1 is MNHNS, CDR2 SASEGT. V shed 4 bases and J shed 2 bases, with 23 bases lying between them.

The rearrangement links TRBV7-9 to TRBJ2-2; D not resolved. The CDR3 has 13 residues. Trimming cost V 3 bases and J 6 bases, with 8 bases left between them. Germline CDR1 SEHNR, CDR2 FQNEAQ (reference sequence). The CDR3 nucleotides are TGTGCCAGCAGCTTGCACGGGTCCGGGGAGCTGTTTTTT. Translated, it gives CASSLHGSGELFF.

The chain uses TRBV5-1 and TRBJ1-4; D ambiguous. The CDR3 runs to 14 residues. With 2 bases removed from V and 2 bases from J, the gap between germline ends came to 7 bases. Germline assignment: CDR1 SGHRS and CDR2 YFSETQ. CDR3 nucleotides: TGCGCCAGCAGCTTCGGGTTTACTAATGAAAAACTGTTTTTT. Translating gives CASSFGFTNEKLFF. Together with reference TRBV5-1 and TRBJ1-4, the CDR3 gives the full variable domain: KAGVTQTPRYLIKTRGQQVTLSCSPISGHRSVSWYQQTPGQGLQFLFEYFSETQRNKGNFPGRFSGRQFSNSRSEMNVSTLELGDSALYLCASSFGFTNEKLFFGSGTQLSVL.

The rearrangement uses TRBV4-1 and TRBJ2-3; 9 bases are a match to TRBD2. This CDR3 spans 17 amino acids. Per the germline V gene, CDR1 is MGHRA and CDR2 is YSYEKL. V lost 1 base, J lost 4 bases, and 9 bases stayed unmatched. The CDR3: CASSQVRLAGVADTQYF. In DNA form, the CDR3 reads TGCGCCAGCAGCCAAGTCCGCTTAGCGGGGGTAGCAGATACGCAGTATTTT.

The chain is built from TRBV6-4 and TRBJ2-2, with TRBD2 as a possible D gene (5 bases). This CDR3 is built from 14 residues. From germline, CDR1 is MRHNA and CDR2 SNTAGT. Between the trimmed V and J ends, which lost 4 bases and 6 bases, there was a span of 12 bases. CDR3 loop: CASSAISGAGELFF. The CDR3 DNA is TGTGCCAGCAGTGCAATCTCCGGGGCCGGGGAGCTGTTTTTT.

Remarks on this clone: The missing conserved phenylalanine or tryptophan at the end of this CDR3 makes a read error likely. V is TRBV19 and J is TRBJ1-6; a possible D gene is TRBD1 (5 bases). There are 18 residues in the CDR3. The V end was cut by 0 bases, the J end by 4 bases, with 16 bases between. Germline-derived CDR1 and CDR2 are LNHDA and SQIVND (reference sequence). The CDR3 protein is CASSIDRRSGGYNSPLHS. The CDR3 region has the DNA TGTGCCAGTAGTATAGATCGACGCTCTGGGGGGTATAATTCACCCCTCCACTCT.

The chain employs TRBV27 and TRBJ2-2, with 10 bases that match TRBD2. Germline CDR1 reads MNHEY; CDR2 reads SMNVEV (reference sequence). The CDR3 runs to 16 residues. V lost 6 bases to trimming and J lost 0 bases; unmatched junction nucleotides: 4. The CDR3, as DNA: TGTGCCAGCAGACAGACTAGCGGGTCGAACACCGGGGAGCTGTTTTTT. Translation gives CASRQTSGSNTGELFF.

The chain joins TRBV5-1 to TRBJ1-5; D gene unclear. Germline V CDR1 and CDR2: SGHRS, YFSETQ. V shed 0 bases and J shed 4 bases, with 8 bases lying between them. CDR3 length equals 14 residues. CDR3 sequence: CASSLEGPNQPQHF. In DNA, the CDR3 is TGCGCCAGCAGCTTGGAAGGTCCAAATCAGCCCCAGCATTTT.

This clone was counted only a few times. The rearrangement links TRBV2 to TRBJ2-7, with a tentative D call TRBD1 (6 bases). Germline assignment: CDR1 SNHLY and CDR2 FYNNEI. V was shortened by 6 bases and J by 1 base, with 16 bases between the two germline ends. This CDR3 region has 15 residues. This chain's CDR3 is CASRTRGLGSYEQYF. Here the CDR3 DNA reads TGTGCCAGCAGAACCAGGGGTTTAGGGTCCTACGAGCAGTACTTC.

J is TRBJ2-5 and V is TRBV11-2; the D call may be TRBD1 or TRBD2 (5 bases each). CDR1 and CDR2 (germline): SGHAT, FQNNGV. Trimming took 5 bases from V and 5 from J, leaving 18 bases between them. The CDR3 totals 15 residues. CDR3 region: CASSTIGTPKETQYF. The DNA for the CDR3 is TGTGCCAGCAGCACTATCGGGACCCCCAAGGAGACCCAGTACTTC. The whole variable domain, filled in from reference TRBV11-2 and TRBJ2-5, reads EAGVAQSPRYKIIEKRQSVAFWCNPISGHATLYWYQQILGQGPKLLIQFQNNGVVDDSQLPKDRFSAERLKGVDSTLKIQPAKLEDSAVYLCASSTIGTPKETQYFGPGTRLLVL.

This clone was recorded a few times. V is TRBV7-2 and J is TRBJ2-1, with 7 positions matching TRBD1. After removal of 3 bases from V and 4 bases from J, the junction contained 3 bases not matched to a gene. The CDR3 spans 14 residues. The germline CDR1 and CDR2 sequences are SGHTA and FQGNSA. CDR3 sequence: CASSFKTGYNEQFF. CDR3 nucleotide sequence: TGTGCCAGCAGCTTTAAGACAGGGTACAATGAGCAGTTCTTC.